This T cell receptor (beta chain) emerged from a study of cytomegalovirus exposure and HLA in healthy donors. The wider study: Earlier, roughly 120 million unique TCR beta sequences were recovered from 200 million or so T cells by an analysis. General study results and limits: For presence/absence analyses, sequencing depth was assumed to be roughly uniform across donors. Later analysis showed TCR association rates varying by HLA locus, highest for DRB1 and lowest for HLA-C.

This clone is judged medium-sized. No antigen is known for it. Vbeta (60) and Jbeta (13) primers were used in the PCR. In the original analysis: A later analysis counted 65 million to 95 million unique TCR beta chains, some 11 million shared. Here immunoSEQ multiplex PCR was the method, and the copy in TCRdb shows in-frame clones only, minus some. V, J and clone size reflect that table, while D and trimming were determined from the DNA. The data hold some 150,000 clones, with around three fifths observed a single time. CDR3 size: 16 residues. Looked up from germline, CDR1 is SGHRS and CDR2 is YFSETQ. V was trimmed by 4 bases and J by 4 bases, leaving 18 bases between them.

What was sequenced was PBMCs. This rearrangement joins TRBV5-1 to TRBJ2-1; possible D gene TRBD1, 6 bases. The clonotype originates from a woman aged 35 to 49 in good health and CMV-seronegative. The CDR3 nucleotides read TGCGCCAGCAGCGTGATGGGGGCCAGACCTTACAATGAGCAGTTCTTC. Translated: CASSVMGARPYNEQFF.